What follows describes a single TCR beta chain. Its antigen is as yet unknown. Sequencing used immunoSEQ multiplex PCR; TCRdb keeps in-frame clones, though not all of them. The sample carries about 36,000 clones, just over 75% recorded once. The data derive from a study of CD4 T cells in relation to SARS-CoV-2 and coronaviruses. At the level of the study: ViraFEST: approximately ten-day antigen culture of PBMCs, then TCR beta CDR3 sequencing.

General study findings and limits: Crossreactivity was assessed only for spike protein, not other viral proteins.

The CDR3 is made up of 16 amino acids. V lost 8 bases, J lost 0 bases, and 12 bases stayed unmatched. In germline, CDR1 is SGHRS, CDR2 YFSETQ. Cryopreserved PBMCs were CD4-enriched, then split into naive and memory cells. Naive or memory CD4+ cells were cultured 1:1 with T cell-depleted PBMCs plus CEF. This sequence was found in an adult with COVID-19. V gene TRBV5-1 combines with J gene TRBJ2-3; 7 bases align to TRBD1. The sequenced sample consisted of memory CD4+ T cells from PBMCs, cultured in vitro. CDR3 coding DNA: TGCGCCAGGAGGGGACAGCGCAGAACTAGCACAGATACGCAGTATTTT. This translates into CARRGQRRTSTDTQYF. Full variable domain (remainder filled in from reference TRBV5-1 and TRBJ2-3): KAGVTQTPRYLIKTRGQQVTLSCSPISGHRSVSWYQQTPGQGLQFLFEYFSETQRNKGNFPGRFSGRQFSNSRSEMNVSTLELGDSALYLCARRGQRRTSTDTQYFGPGTRLTVL.